Shown below are 28 T cell receptor beta chains from a single sample sequenced in a study of T-cell reconstitution after alpha-beta-depleted transplantation in children. This sample's TCRbeta library carried unique molecular identifier barcodes. TCRdb re-called the PCR reads through MiXCR, storing one row per CDR3 protein. The sample gives around 960,000 distinct CDR3 sequences, around 30% of which show up once; more than 25% is in the top ten. The sample consisted of PBMCs, mostly from graft donor cells, taken 360 days after TCRalphabeta/CD19-depleted stem cell transplant. These receptors all come from a boy under two years old who had a stem cell transplant for SCID, so the T cells may come from the graft donor.

This clonotype was observed a handful of times. The V and J genes are TRBV6-2 or TRBV6-3 and TRBJ2-2, with D unclear. The ends were cut back, 4 bases at V and 3 bases at J, with 9 bases in the middle. The CDR3 contains 14 residues. Germline V gene sequence: CDR1 MNHEY, CDR2 SVGEGT. This chain's CDR3 is CASSWFYHTGELFF. The CDR3 nucleotides are TGTGCCAGCAGTTGGTTCTACCACACCGGGGAGCTGTTTTTT.

This clonotype was recorded a few times. V usage is TRBV4-1 and J usage is TRBJ2-1; the D gene could be TRBD1 or TRBD2 (5 bases each). Trimming took 1 base from V and 5 from J, leaving 9 bases between them. The germline CDR1 and CDR2 sequences are MGHRA and YSYEKL. The CDR3 is made up of 14 amino acids. The CDR3 loop reads CASSQVGGHNEQFF. DNA for the CDR3: TGCGCCAGCAGCCAAGTTGGGGGTCACAATGAGCAGTTCTTC.

This clonotype has only a few counts. J is TRBJ2-1 and V is TRBV12-3 or TRBV12-4; 7 nucleotides line up with TRBD2. This CDR3 spans 15 amino acids. V was clipped by 8 bases and J by 8 bases; unmatched bases: 15. The chain's CDR3 is CASRRGEPVSHEQFF. The CDR3 region has the DNA TGTGCCAGCCGTCGGGGGGAGCCGGTCAGCCATGAGCAGTTCTTC.

The chain combines TRBV20-1 with TRBJ2-7, with 9 bases matching TRBD1. The CDR3 is made up of 15 amino acids. Trimming cost V 5 bases and J 2 bases; bases outside gene matches: 10. The germline CDR1 and CDR2 sequences are DFQATT and SNEGSKA (reference sequence). CDR3 DNA: TGCAGTGCTGAGACCCCCGGACAGGGGACCTACGAGCAGTACTTC. Encoded protein: CSAETPGQGTYEQYF.

There are a few counts of this clonotype. J is TRBJ1-2 and V is TRBV28, with D possibly matching TRBD1 (5 bases). With 4 bases removed from V and 8 bases from J, the gap between germline ends came to 11 bases. The germline gives CDR1 MDHEN, CDR2 SYDVKM. The CDR3 length is 12 residues. In DNA, the CDR3 is TGTGCCAGCAGTTCAGGAGGGGAAGGCTACACCTTC. It encodes CASSSGGEGYTF.

This chain joins TRBV15 and TRBJ2-7; 9 positions match TRBD1. This CDR3 region has 15 residues. From germline, CDR1 is LNHNV and CDR2 YYDKDF (reference sequence). V was pared by 1 base and J by 3 bases, with 4 bases of the junction left unmatched. CDR3 region: CATSRGQGDLYEQYF. DNA for the CDR3: TGTGCCACCAGCAGAGGACAGGGGGACCTCTACGAGCAGTACTTC.

J is TRBJ2-1 and V is TRBV29-1; TRBD1 aligns across 7 bases. From germline, CDR1 is SQVTM and CDR2 ANQGSEA. Germline trimming cut 3 bases from V and 2 bases from J; bases unmatched to any gene: 7. CDR3 length equals 15 residues. The CDR3 coding sequence is TGCAGCGTTGAGCGAGAGGGGGCCACCTACAATGAGCAGTTCTTC. It translates to CSVEREGATYNEQFF.

This clonotype was picked up a small number of times. V is TRBV6-5 and J is TRBJ2-2; possibly TRBD1 or TRBD2 for D (6 bases each). This CDR3 spans 17 amino acids. Per the germline V gene, CDR1 is MNHEY and CDR2 is SVGAGI. The V end lost 4 bases, the J end lost 3 bases, and 18 bases lay between the germline ends. The CDR3 DNA is TGTGCCAGCAGTTTTTGGGGGGCTAGAGGGGACACCGGGGAGCTGTTTTTT. This codes for CASSFWGARGDTGELFF.

The J gene is TRBJ1-1, the V gene TRBV6-5; D perhaps matches TRBD1 (5 bases). With 2 bases removed from V and 5 bases from J, the gap between germline ends came to 12 bases. The CDR3 is made up of 14 amino acids. Germline lookup yields CDR1 MNHEY and CDR2 SVGAGI. The CDR3 DNA sequence: TGTGCCAGCAGTTACGGCGGGGGAGGGACTGAAGCTTTCTTT. Translated: CASSYGGGGTEAFF.

Only a few counts were recorded for this clonotype. This chain uses TRBV7-8 with TRBJ2-1, with a tentative D call TRBD2 (5 bases). The CDR3 runs 12 residues. Germline CDR1 SGHVS, CDR2 FQNEAQ. Trimming took off 2 bases at V and 8 bases at J, with 7 bases between the two ends. CDR3 residues: CASSLTRDEQFF. CDR3 DNA sequence: TGTGCCAGCAGCTTAACGAGGGATGAGCAGTTCTTC.

The chain is built from TRBV7-8 and TRBJ2-3; 10 bases are shared with TRBD1. CDR1 is SGHVS, CDR2 FQNEAQ, per germline. V was clipped by 4 bases and J by 5 bases; unmatched bases: 6. CDR3 length: 15 residues. The DNA of the CDR3 is TGTGCCAGCAGCTCCAGACAGGGGGCGAGAGATACGCAGTATTTT. Amino acids: CASSSRQGARDTQYF.

J is TRBJ2-1 and V is TRBV11-2; weak D call: TRBD2 (5 bases). Trimming removed 5 bases from V and 1 base from J, with 15 bases in between. The CDR3 sequence is 16 residues long. Germline V gives CDR1 SGHAT, CDR2 FQNNGV. DNA of the CDR3: TGTGCCAGCAGCCACGTCGGACTTCCTTCCTACAATGAGCAGTTCTTC. Translating it yields CASSHVGLPSYNEQFF.

Here the CDR3 DNA reads TGCGCCAGCAGCTTGGCGACAGGGTTTGCAGAGACCCAGTACTTC. Amino acids: CASSLATGFAETQYF. The chain carries TRBV5-1 and TRBJ2-5; 7 bases are a match to TRBD1. The trim removed 0 bases at V and 4 bases at J, leaving 6 bases unmatched. CDR1 is SGHRS, CDR2 YFSETQ, per germline. The CDR3 spans 15 residues. Full variable domain (outside the CDR3, taken from reference TRBV5-1 and TRBJ2-5): KAGVTQTPRYLIKTRGQQVTLSCSPISGHRSVSWYQQTPGQGLQFLFEYFSETQRNKGNFPGRFSGRQFSNSRSEMNVSTLELGDSALYLCASSLATGFAETQYFGPGTRLLVL.

V gene TRBV5-1 combines with J gene TRBJ1-1, with 7 bases matching TRBD1. Germline CDR1 reads SGHRS; CDR2 reads YFSETQ. The CDR3 extends over 16 amino acids. Trimming at V came to 4 bases and at J to 6 bases, leaving 15 bases not matched to a gene. CDR3 residues: CASSLPTGTLGAEAFF. Written as DNA, the CDR3 is TGCGCCAGCAGCCTACCGACAGGGACCCTGGGGGCTGAAGCTTTCTTT.

This clonotype occurred many times. The V call is TRBV28, the J call TRBJ1-5, with 9 bases aligning to TRBD1. The CDR3 sequence is 17 residues long. V trimming: 1 base; J trimming: 4 bases; junction bases outside the gene matches: 8. The germline V gene encodes CDR1 MDHEN and CDR2 SYDVKM. CDR3 bases: TGTGCCAGCAGTTTATCTACCGGGACAGGGAATAATCAGCCCCAGCATTTT. Protein: CASSLSTGTGNNQPQHF.

The rearrangement links TRBV7-3 to TRBJ2-5; the D is unclear. Trimming cost V 3 bases and J 7 bases, with 15 bases left between them. Germline lookup yields CDR1 SGHTA and CDR2 FQGTGA. The CDR3 covers 14 residues. The CDR3 sequence is CASSFTLTWGTQYF. The CDR3 region has the DNA TGTGCCAGCAGCTTCACCCTAACTTGGGGGACCCAGTACTTC.

The chain carries TRBV27 and TRBJ2-3; D perhaps matches TRBD2 (7 bases). The V gene's germline CDR1 is MNHEY and CDR2 SMNVEV (reference sequence). This CDR3 comprises 14 residues. Between the trimmed V and J ends, which lost 5 bases and 3 bases, there was a span of 12 bases. The chain's CDR3 is CASSTRGGTDTQYF. The CDR3 DNA follows: TGTGCCAGCAGTACGAGGGGGGGAACAGATACGCAGTATTTT.

The chain is built from TRBV28 and TRBJ1-5, with a weak D call TRBD1 (6 bases). Germline values: CDR1 MDHEN, CDR2 SYDVKM. This CDR3 has 16 amino acids. The CDR3: CDNGGPTIYSNQPQHF. In DNA, the CDR3 is TGTGACAACGGGGGCCCCACCATATATAGCAATCAGCCCCAGCATTTT.

This clonotype was seen only a few times. The CDR3: CSARAAGDSNYGYTF. The CDR3 region has the DNA TGCAGTGCTAGAGCGGCAGGGGATAGCAACTATGGCTACACCTTC. The gene calls are TRBV20-1 and TRBJ1-2, with D possibly TRBD1 on 6 matching bases. V was clipped by 1 base and J by 2 bases, with 14 bases between them. Germline CDR1 is DFQATT and CDR2 is SNEGSKA (reference sequence). The CDR3 runs to 15 residues.

The chain uses TRBV5-4 and TRBJ2-5; 13 bases align to TRBD2. Germline V lookup: CDR1 SGHNT, CDR2 YYREEE (reference sequence). V trimming: 2 bases; J trimming: 1 base; junction bases outside the gene matches: 8. This CDR3 spans 18 amino acids. The CDR3 DNA reads as TGTGCCAGCAGCTTCCGACTAGCGGGGGGCCACCTCCAAGAGACCCAGTACTTC. Translating it yields CASSFRLAGGHLQETQYF.

This clonotype has only a few counts. The chain joins TRBV5-1 to TRBJ1-1; D unclear. Germline CDR1 and CDR2: SGHRS and YFSETQ. The CDR3 has 12 residues. Trimming shortened V by 4 bases and J by 7 bases, and 11 bases separated the two germline ends. The CDR3 DNA reads TGCGCCAGCAGCGCGACTTTTGATGAAGCTTTCTTT. Its translation: CASSATFDEAFF.

The J gene is TRBJ2-3, the V gene TRBV11-2; D not certain. CDR1 is SGHAT, CDR2 FQNNGV, per germline. Trimming pared 3 bases from V and 4 bases from J, leaving 11 bases between. CDR3 length: 14 residues. The CDR3 spells CASSFRALSDTQYF. The CDR3 bases are TGTGCCAGCAGCTTTAGGGCGTTATCAGATACGCAGTATTTT.

The chain recombines TRBV28 with TRBJ1-1; 7 bases are shared with TRBD1. Germline CDR1 and CDR2: MDHEN and SYDVKM. The CDR3 runs 15 residues. The J segment lost 2 bases and the V segment lost 4 bases, leaving 7 bases of the junction unmatched. The CDR3 region is CASSSGTAKNTEAFF. The CDR3 region has the DNA TGTGCCAGCAGTTCAGGGACAGCGAAAAACACTGAAGCTTTCTTT.

This chain connects TRBV5-1 to TRBJ2-7; D is perhaps TRBD1 (6 bases). The CDR3 covers 15 residues. Trimming took 4 bases from V and 4 from J, leaving 18 bases between them. Germline CDR1 and CDR2: SGHRS and YFSETQ. CDR3 DNA: TGCGCCAGCAGCCCTGGGACAAGGGGACCGTACGAGCAGTACTTC. Protein sequence: CASSPGTRGPYEQYF.

The J gene is TRBJ2-5, the V gene TRBV5-5; D is ambiguous. Germline V gene sequence: CDR1 SGHKS, CDR2 YYEKEE (reference sequence). CDR3 length: 13 residues. Trimming removed 3 bases from V and 5 bases from J, with 11 bases in between. In nucleotides, the CDR3 is TGTGCCAGCAGCTCAGACCTCCCGGAGACCCAGTACTTC. It specifies CASSSDLPETQYF.

This chain's CDR3 is CASSFNAEQETQYF. DNA of the CDR3: TGCGCCAGCAGCTTCAACGCGGAACAAGAGACCCAGTACTTC. The chain has TRBV5-1 and TRBJ2-5; D not certain. The germline CDR1 and CDR2 sequences are SGHRS and YFSETQ. The CDR3 covers 14 residues. V was pared by 2 bases and J by 2 bases, with 10 bases between.

This chain joins TRBV3-1 and TRBJ2-3; D not certain. Germline CDR1 and CDR2: LGHDT and YNNKEL (reference sequence). Deletions cut 1 base from V and 4 bases from J, with 15 bases between. CDR3 length: 16 amino acids. DNA of the CDR3: TGTGCCAGCAGCCAAGCCCTAGTACGGTCGGCAGATACGCAGTATTTT. This codes for CASSQALVRSADTQYF.

This clonotype was recorded many times. The chain uses TRBV10-3 and TRBJ2-1; D unclear. Germline CDR1 and CDR2: ENHRY and SYGVKD. The ends were cut back, 0 bases at V and 4 bases at J, with 10 bases in the middle. The CDR3 extends over 15 amino acids. CDR3 protein: CAISESENAYNEQFF. The CDR3 region has the DNA TGTGCCATCAGTGAGTCGGAGAATGCTTACAATGAGCAGTTCTTC.